The next 3 T cell receptor beta chains were all read from a single sample in a study of shared clonotypes between healthy human individuals. Some clones are missing from TCRdb's copy, which holds only in-frame ones; the method was immunoSEQ multiplex PCR. Here the sample spans a few million clones, roughly nine tenths being singletons. Sequencing was done on a sample of naive CD4+ T cells sorted from blood. The subset: CD45RA+ positively selected. These receptors originate from a man aged 18-30 years in good health.

This chain uses TRBV5-4 with TRBJ1-2, with a tentative D call TRBD1 (5 bases). Germline V gene lookup returns CDR1 SGHNT and CDR2 YYREEE (reference sequence). Trimming removed 0 bases at V and 7 bases at J, with 13 bases between. The CDR3 has 14 residues. CDR3 in amino acids: CASSLEGLRGGYTF. The CDR3 region has the DNA TGTGCCAGCAGCTTGGAGGGGCTGCGGGGTGGCTACACCTTC.

J is TRBJ1-1 and V is TRBV5-1; TRBD1 matches at 11 bases. The CDR3 is made up of 16 amino acids. The trim removed 4 bases at V and 0 bases at J, leaving 5 bases unmatched. Per the germline V gene, CDR1 is SGHRS and CDR2 is YFSETQ. The CDR3 reads CASSPDRGLMNTEAFF. CDR3 bases: TGCGCCAGCAGCCCGGACAGGGGGCTTATGAACACTGAAGCTTTCTTT.

The chain uses TRBV12-5 and TRBJ2-2; perhaps TRBD2 as D (6 bases). V was clipped by 1 base and J by 2 bases, with 11 bases between them. CDR1 and CDR2 from the germline V gene are LGHNT and FRNRAP. The CDR3 spans 16 residues. CDR3 bases: TGTGCTAGTGGTTTGGCGGGAGCGGTTAACACCGGGGAGCTGTTTTTT. Translation gives CASGLAGAVNTGELFF.